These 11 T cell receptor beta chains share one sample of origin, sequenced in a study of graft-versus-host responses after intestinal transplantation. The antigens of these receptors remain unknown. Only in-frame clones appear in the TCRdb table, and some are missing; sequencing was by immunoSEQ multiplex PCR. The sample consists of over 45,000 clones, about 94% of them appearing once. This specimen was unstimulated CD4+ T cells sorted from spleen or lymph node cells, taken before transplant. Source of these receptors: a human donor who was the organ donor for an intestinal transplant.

CDR3 nucleotide sequence: TGTGCCAGCAGTGGACAGGGGGCAAATTCACCCCTCCACTTT. It is translated as CASSGQGANSPLHF. The V gene is TRBV6-5, the J gene TRBJ1-6; 11 nucleotides match TRBD1. Germline lookup yields CDR1 MNHEY and CDR2 SVGAGI. Unmatched junction bases numbered 1, after V lost 5 bases and J lost 7 bases. The CDR3 sequence is 14 residues long.

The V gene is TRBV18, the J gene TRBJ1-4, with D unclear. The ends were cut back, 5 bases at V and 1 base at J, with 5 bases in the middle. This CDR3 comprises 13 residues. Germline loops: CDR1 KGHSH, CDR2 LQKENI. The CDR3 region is CASSGQTNEKLFF. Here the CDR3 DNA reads TGTGCCAGCTCAGGGCAAACTAATGAAAAACTGTTTTTT.

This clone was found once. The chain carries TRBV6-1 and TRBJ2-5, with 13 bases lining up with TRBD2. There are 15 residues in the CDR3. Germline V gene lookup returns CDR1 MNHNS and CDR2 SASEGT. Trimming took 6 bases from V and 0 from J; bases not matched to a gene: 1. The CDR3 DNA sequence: TGTGCCAGCAGGGGACTAGCGGGGAACCAAGAGACCCAGTACTTC. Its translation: CASRGLAGNQETQYF.

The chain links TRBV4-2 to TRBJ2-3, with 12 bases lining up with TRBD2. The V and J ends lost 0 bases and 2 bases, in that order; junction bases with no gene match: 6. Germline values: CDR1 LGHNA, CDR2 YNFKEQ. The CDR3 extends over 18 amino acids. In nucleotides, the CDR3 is TGTGCCAGCAGCCAAGACGATAGGACTAGCGGGGCCACAGATACGCAGTATTTT. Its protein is CASSQDDRTSGATDTQYF.

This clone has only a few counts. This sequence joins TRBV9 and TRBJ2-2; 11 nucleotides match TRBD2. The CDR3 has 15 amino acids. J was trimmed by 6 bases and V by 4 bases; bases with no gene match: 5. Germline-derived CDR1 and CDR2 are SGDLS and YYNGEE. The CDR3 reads CASSPRLAGSGELFF. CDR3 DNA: TGTGCCAGCAGCCCACGACTAGCGGGGTCCGGGGAGCTGTTTTTT.

The CDR3 loop is CASSLEPGNEQFF. The CDR3 DNA follows: TGTGCCAGCAGCTTAGAACCCGGGAATGAGCAGTTCTTC. The chain is built from TRBV7-3 and TRBJ2-1; D remains ambiguous. In germline, CDR1 is SGHTA, CDR2 FQGTGA. CDR3 size: 13 residues. V lost 2 bases, J lost 7 bases, and 9 bases lay in between.

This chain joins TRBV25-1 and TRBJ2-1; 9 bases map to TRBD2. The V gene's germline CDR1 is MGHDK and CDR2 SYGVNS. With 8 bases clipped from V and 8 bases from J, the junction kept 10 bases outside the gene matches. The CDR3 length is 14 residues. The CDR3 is CASSKAGGWDEQFF. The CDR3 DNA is TGTGCCAGCTCCAAAGCGGGGGGATGGGATGAGCAGTTCTTC.

CDR3 nucleotide sequence: TGCAGCGTCAAGGTGGGGGGGCGCGGCTATGGCTACACCTTC. The encoded protein is CSVKVGGRGYGYTF. The chain recombines TRBV29-1 with TRBJ1-2; the D gene is possibly TRBD1 (6 bases). The CDR3 loop spans 14 amino acids. Germline values: CDR1 SQVTM, CDR2 ANQGSEA. V shed 6 bases and J shed 4 bases, with 18 bases lying between them.

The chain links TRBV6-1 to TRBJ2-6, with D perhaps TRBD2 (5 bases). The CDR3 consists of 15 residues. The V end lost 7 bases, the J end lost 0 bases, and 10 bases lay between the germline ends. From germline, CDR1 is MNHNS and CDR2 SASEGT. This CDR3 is CASTDSHSGANVLTF. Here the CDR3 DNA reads TGTGCCAGCACGGACTCCCACTCTGGGGCCAACGTCCTGACTTTC.

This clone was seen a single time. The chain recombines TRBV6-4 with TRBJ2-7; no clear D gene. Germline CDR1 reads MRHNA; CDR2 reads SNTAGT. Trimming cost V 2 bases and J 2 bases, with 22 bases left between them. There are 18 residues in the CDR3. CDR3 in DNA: TGTGCCAGCAGTGACCAGAAAGAGGAAAGGACCAGAACCTACGAGCAGTACTTC. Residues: CASSDQKEERTRTYEQYF.

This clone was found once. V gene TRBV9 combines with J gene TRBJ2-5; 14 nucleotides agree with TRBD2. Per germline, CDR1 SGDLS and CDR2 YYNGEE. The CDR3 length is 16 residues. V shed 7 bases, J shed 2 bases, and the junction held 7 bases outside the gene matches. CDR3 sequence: CASGAGLAGGQETQYF. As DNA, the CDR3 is TGTGCCAGCGGCGCCGGACTAGCGGGGGGTCAAGAGACCCAGTACTTC.